The text below deals with one T cell receptor (beta chain). What antigen it recognizes has not been identified. Nothing much larger sits one base from this clone, and base qualities are not available. Library prep was done by the immunoSEQ multiplex PCR assay. TCRdb limited this immuneACCESS table to in-frame rearrangements with V and J called. A share of clones is missing; checked studies link under half to unresolved V genes, and the rest is unexplained. The sample yields 81,000 or so clones; roughly 96% were counted once. The ten largest clones capture more than 0.15% of the sample. V and J are truncated by 4 bases and 6 bases respectively, leaving an intervening sequence of 21 bases. The CDR3 sequence holds 17 residues, the cysteine and phenylalanine included. Solely the CDR3 DNA is kept, with 51 bases framed from the first base. The germline V gene gives CDR1 as MDHEN and CDR2 as SYDVKM. The sample originates from a study of technical replicates of blood from four donors (dated 2017 in TCRdb).

This clonotype was obtained from a human donor in good health. The rearrangement joined TRBV28 to TRBJ2-2, with TRBD1 as a weak D call on 5 bases. Sequencing input: T cells isolated from PBMCs. The CDR3 is CASSYPQGVESPGELFF. The nucleotides read TGTGCCAGCAGTTACCCTCAAGGGGTAGAATCCCCCGGGGAGCTGTTTTTT.